These T cell receptor beta chains were read from a single sample in a study of CD8+CD57+ T cells in acquired aplastic anemia. One entry per CDR3 protein results from TCRdb running MiXCR on the reads. This table holds 450,000 to 600,000 distinct CDR3 sequences, around 30% found once. Sequenced material: sorted CD4+, CD8+, or CD8+CD57+ T cells (not recorded which) from PBMCs. Every receptor here comes from a human donor with aplastic anemia. The CDR3 runs from the conserved cysteine through the conserved F or W. D genes are given only for firm matches. A row's size may be missing; if present it is once, few, many or a size class.

CDR3aa: CASSQSGGSYNEQFF
CDR3nt: TGTGCCAGTAGCCAAAGCGGCGGGAGTTACAATGAGCAGTTCTTC
v_gene: TRBV19
j_gene: TRBJ2-1
d_gene: TRBD2
abundance: few

CDR3aa: CSVEDRRNYGYTF
CDR3nt: TGCAGCGTTGAAGACAGACGAAACTATGGCTACACCTTC
v_gene: TRBV29-1
j_gene: TRBJ1-2
d_gene: NA
abundance: once

CDR3aa: CASTSQGANTEAFF
CDR3nt: TGTGCCAGTACCTCACAGGGGGCGAACACTGAAGCTTTCTTT
v_gene: TRBV19
j_gene: TRBJ1-1
d_gene: TRBD1
abundance: many

CDR3aa: CSVVFAQGAMDIQYF
CDR3nt: TGCAGCGTTGTGTTTGCGCAGGGGGCGATGGACATTCAGTACTTC
v_gene: TRBV29-1
j_gene: TRBJ2-4
d_gene: TRBD1
abundance: many

CDR3aa: CASSFNSGATEAFF
CDR3nt: TGCGCCAGCAGCTTTAACTCAGGGGCCACTGAAGCTTTCTTT
v_gene: TRBV5-1
j_gene: TRBJ1-1
d_gene: NA
abundance: few

CDR3aa: CASSAEGEQYF
CDR3nt: TGTGCCAGCAGTGCGGAAGGCGAGCAGTACTTC
v_gene: TRBV2
j_gene: TRBJ2-7
d_gene: NA
abundance: NA

CDR3aa: CANQGIGTEAFF
CDR3nt: TGTGCCAACCAGGGGATAGGCACTGAAGCTTTCTTT
v_gene: TRBV10-3
j_gene: TRBJ1-1
d_gene: NA
abundance: many

CDR3aa: CASSPRREPSNQPQHF
CDR3nt: TGTGCCAGCTCACCTAGACGGGAACCTAGCAATCAGCCCCAGCATTTT
v_gene: TRBV11-1
j_gene: TRBJ1-5
d_gene: NA
abundance: NA

CDR3aa: CASSQSLDRAEETQYF
CDR3nt: TGTGCCAGCAGCCAATCGCTGGACAGGGCGGAAGAGACCCAGTACTTC
v_gene: TRBV16
j_gene: TRBJ2-5
d_gene: TRBD1
abundance: many

CDR3aa: CSARDKTAYYGYTF
CDR3nt: TGCAGTGCTAGAGATAAGACAGCTTACTATGGCTACACCTTC
v_gene: TRBV20-1
j_gene: TRBJ1-2
d_gene: NA
abundance: many

CDR3aa: CASSPGTSETYEQYF
CDR3nt: TGTGCCAGCAGCCCTGGGACTAGCGAGACCTACGAGCAGTACTTC
v_gene: TRBV7-8
j_gene: TRBJ2-7
d_gene: TRBD2
abundance: many

CDR3aa: CASSVQSGTKGETQYF
CDR3nt: TGCGCCAGCAGTGTTCAATCCGGGACGAAGGGAGAGACCCAGTACTTC
v_gene: TRBV10-2
j_gene: TRBJ2-5
d_gene: NA
abundance: NA

CDR3aa: CASSASGSSGNTIYF
CDR3nt: TGTGCCAGTAGTGCCTCCGGTTCCTCTGGAAACACCATATATTTT
v_gene: TRBV19
j_gene: TRBJ1-3
d_gene: NA
abundance: many

CDR3aa: CSALDRADEQYF
CDR3nt: TGCAGCGCCCTCGACAGGGCCGACGAGCAGTACTTC
v_gene: TRBV20-1
j_gene: TRBJ2-7
d_gene: TRBD1
abundance: NA

CDR3aa: CASRPGLAGFSYEQYF
CDR3nt: TGTGCCAGCAGGCCGGGACTAGCGGGATTCTCCTACGAGCAGTACTTC
v_gene: TRBV7-6
j_gene: TRBJ2-7
d_gene: TRBD2
abundance: NA

CDR3aa: CATSPGTGGRDTQYF
CDR3nt: TGTGCCACCAGCCCCGGGACAGGGGGCAGAGATACGCAGTATTTT
v_gene: TRBV15
j_gene: TRBJ2-3
d_gene: TRBD1
abundance: many